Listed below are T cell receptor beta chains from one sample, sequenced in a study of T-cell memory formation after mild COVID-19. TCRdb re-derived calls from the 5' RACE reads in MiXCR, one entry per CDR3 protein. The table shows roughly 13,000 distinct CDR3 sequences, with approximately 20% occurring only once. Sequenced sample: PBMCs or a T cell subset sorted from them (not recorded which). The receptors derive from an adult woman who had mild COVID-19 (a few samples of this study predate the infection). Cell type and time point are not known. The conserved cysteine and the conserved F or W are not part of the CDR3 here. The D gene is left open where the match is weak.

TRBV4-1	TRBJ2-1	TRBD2	ASSQGASGRNEQF
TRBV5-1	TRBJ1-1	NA	ASSRNRASGTEAF
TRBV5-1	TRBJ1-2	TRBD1	ASSPGQGEWYGYT
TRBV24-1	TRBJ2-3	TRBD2	ATSDTGLAGGTDTQY
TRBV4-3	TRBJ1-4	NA	ASSSRGTNEKLF
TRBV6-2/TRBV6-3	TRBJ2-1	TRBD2	ASSYSLPRTEREMENEQF
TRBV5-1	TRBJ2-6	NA	ASSAGRNSGANVLT
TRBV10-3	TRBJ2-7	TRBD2	AIRPGLAGQRSYEQY
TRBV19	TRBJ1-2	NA	ASRFRGTRWMFGYT
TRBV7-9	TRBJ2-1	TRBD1	ASSLPGGSQF
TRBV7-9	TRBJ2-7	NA	ASSLGAFPEQY
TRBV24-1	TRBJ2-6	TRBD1	ATSDSWRDRESSGANVLT
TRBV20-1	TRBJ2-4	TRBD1	SAREGQGGHIQY
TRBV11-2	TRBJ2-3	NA	ASSLEPAGSTDTQY
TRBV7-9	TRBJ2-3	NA	ASSHRDFNTDTQY
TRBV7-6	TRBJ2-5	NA	ASSLALKTQY